This passage covers 22 T cell receptor beta chains from one sample sequenced in a study of blood T cell repertoires in COVID-19. The table came from immunoSEQ multiplex PCR; TCRdb's copy has only in-frame clones and leaves some out. Of around 100,000 clones in the sample, 80% were seen once. The material sequenced was peripheral blood. These receptor sequences come from an older man with active or convalescent COVID-19.

The rearrangement uses TRBV5-1 and TRBJ2-4; 11 nucleotides agree with TRBD1. The V and J ends lost 4 bases and 7 bases, in that order; junction bases with no gene match: 4. There are 14 residues in the CDR3. The germline V gene encodes CDR1 SGHRS and CDR2 YFSETQ. The CDR3 DNA reads as TGCGCCAGCAGCCCAGGACAGGGGGCGAACATTCAGTACTTC. Translating gives CASSPGQGANIQYF.

The chain is built from TRBV12-3 or TRBV12-4 and TRBJ1-2; D gene ambiguous. V lost 7 bases and J lost 5, with 8 bases in between. CDR3 length: 11 amino acids. The DNA for the CDR3 is TGTGCCAGCACTTCCCCTTATGGCTACACCTTC. It specifies CASTSPYGYTF.

The chain has TRBV10-3 and TRBJ2-1; D is unclear. This CDR3 has 13 amino acids. With 9 bases removed from V and 0 bases from J, the gap between germline ends came to 9 bases. Germline CDR1 ENHRY, CDR2 SYGVKD. CDR3 DNA sequence: TGTGCCATTGCGGCGAGCTCCTACAATGAGCAGTTCTTC. Its translation: CAIAASSYNEQFF.

The CDR3 loop reads CASSLGTTGVESEAFF. As DNA, the CDR3 is TGCGCCAGCAGCCTCGGTACCACAGGGGTTGAGTCTGAAGCTTTCTTT. V usage is TRBV5-1 and J usage is TRBJ1-1, with 7 bases that match TRBD1. The CDR3 covers 16 residues. V lost 4 bases and J lost 6; bases outside the gene matches: 15. Germline values: CDR1 SGHRS, CDR2 YFSETQ.

The V call is TRBV27, the J call TRBJ1-2; a possible D gene is TRBD1 (5 bases). With 4 bases removed from V and 4 bases from J, the gap between germline ends came to 13 bases. Germline V gives CDR1 MNHEY, CDR2 SMNVEV (reference sequence). The CDR3 runs to 14 residues. CDR3 residues: CASSSAGVAYGYTF. CDR3 nucleotide sequence: TGTGCCAGCAGTTCTGCGGGGGTGGCCTATGGCTACACCTTC.

The chain employs TRBV4-1 and TRBJ1-2; 10 bases fit TRBD1. This CDR3 region has 15 residues. The germline CDR1 and CDR2 sequences are MGHRA and YSYEKL. The V and J ends lost 1 base and 12 bases, in that order; junction bases with no gene match: 11. The CDR3 sequence: CASSQGSRDRGFDTF. The CDR3 DNA reads TGCGCCAGCAGCCAAGGCTCCCGGGACAGGGGTTTTGACACCTTC.

The rearrangement uses TRBV5-1 and TRBJ2-7; 8 nucleotides line up with TRBD2. In germline, CDR1 is SGHRS, CDR2 YFSETQ. V shed 6 bases, J shed 3 bases, and the junction held 20 bases outside the gene matches. The CDR3 loop spans 18 amino acids. CDR3 bases: TGCGCCAGCACCCATGGGGGGACTAGTCCCACCATGCGCTACGAGCAGTACTTC. Protein sequence: CASTHGGTSPTMRYEQYF.

The genes are TRBV19 and TRBJ2-1, with 12 bases matching TRBD2. The CDR3 sequence is 16 residues long. Germline lookup yields CDR1 LNHDA and CDR2 SQIVND (reference sequence). The J segment lost 7 bases and the V segment lost 3 bases, leaving 7 bases of the junction unmatched. The CDR3 region is CASSIPPSGGANEQFF. The CDR3 coding sequence is TGTGCCAGTAGTATTCCTCCTAGCGGGGGGGCGAATGAGCAGTTCTTC.

The gene calls are TRBV6-5 and TRBJ1-6; tentatively, D is TRBD1 (5 bases). Germline V gene data show CDR1 as MNHEY and CDR2 as SVGAGI. Trimming took 6 bases from V and 5 from J, leaving 11 bases between them. CDR3 size: 14 residues. This CDR3 reads CASRSTENNSPLHF. As DNA, the CDR3 is TGTGCCAGCAGATCGACAGAGAATAATTCACCCCTCCACTTT.

The V gene is TRBV28, the J gene TRBJ1-5, with 7 nucleotides matching TRBD1. V shed 5 bases, J shed 11 bases, and the junction held 6 bases outside the gene matches. This CDR3 is built from 12 residues. Germline loops: CDR1 MDHEN, CDR2 SYDVKM. The CDR3 DNA sequence: TGTGCCAGCAGTGTCCAGGGGGTGACCCAGCATTTT. Translating gives CASSVQGVTQHF.

This clone was found a few times. V is TRBV4-3 and J is TRBJ2-3; D perhaps matches TRBD2 (6 bases). The CDR3 length is 15 residues. Germline V lookup: CDR1 LGHNA, CDR2 YSLEER. The V and J ends lost 4 bases and 0 bases respectively, with 11 bases between them. The CDR3 region is CASSLRGYSTDTQYF. As DNA, the CDR3 is TGCGCCAGCAGCCTGCGGGGTTATAGCACAGATACGCAGTATTTT.

J is TRBJ2-7 and V is TRBV20-1, with TRBD1 identical over 7 bases. The CDR3 consists of 12 residues. Germline CDR1 reads DFQATT; CDR2 reads SNEGSKA (reference sequence). J was trimmed by 6 bases and V by 3 bases; bases with no gene match: 5. This chain's CDR3 is CSASGRTGEQYF. In DNA, the CDR3 is TGCAGTGCTAGTGGCCGGACAGGCGAGCAGTACTTC.

This chain joins TRBV7-2 and TRBJ1-1; weak D call: TRBD1 (5 bases). The CDR3 is 16 residues long. Trimming shortened V by 5 bases and J by 6 bases, and 22 bases separated the two germline ends. Germline values: CDR1 SGHTA, CDR2 FQGNSA. The CDR3 reads CASSLWAVAGGAEAFF. Written as DNA, the CDR3 is TGTGCCAGCAGCCTTTGGGCGGTTGCGGGGGGAGCTGAAGCTTTCTTT.

This clone was found a few times. V is TRBV9 and J is TRBJ2-7; the D gene is possibly TRBD1 (5 bases). In germline, CDR1 is SGDLS, CDR2 YYNGEE. With 1 base removed from V and 5 bases from J, the gap between germline ends came to 10 bases. The CDR3 loop spans 13 amino acids. The CDR3 region is CASSVRGRDEQYF. Here the CDR3 DNA reads TGTGCCAGCAGCGTACGAGGCAGGGACGAGCAGTACTTC.

This clone has just a few counts. The chain couples TRBV5-4 to TRBJ1-3; the D gene is possibly TRBD1 (5 bases). Trimming left V 4 bases short and J 0 bases short, with 8 bases between. The V gene's germline CDR1 is SGHNT and CDR2 YYREEE (reference sequence). CDR3 length equals 14 residues. The CDR3 loop reads CASSPQGSGNTIYF. The CDR3 nucleotides read TGTGCCAGCAGCCCCCAGGGCTCTGGAAACACCATATATTTT.

V usage is TRBV15 and J usage is TRBJ1-1; D gene uncertain. The CDR3 sequence is 14 residues long. Germline CDR1 reads LNHNV; CDR2 reads YYDKDF (reference sequence). Trimming pared 6 bases from V and 1 base from J, leaving 12 bases between. CDR3 in DNA: TGTGCCACCAGTCCGCTGGCATCGAACACTGAAGCTTTCTTT. Translated, it gives CATSPLASNTEAFF.

The count of this clone is one. The chain employs TRBV19 and TRBJ1-4; TRBD1 matches at 9 bases. The V and J ends lost 7 bases and 5 bases, in that order; junction bases with no gene match: 5. This CDR3 is built from 14 residues. CDR1 is LNHDA and CDR2 is SQIVND in the germline V gene (reference sequence). The CDR3 bases are TGTGCCAGTAATCGCGGACAGGGGAATGAAAAACTGTTTTTT. This gives the protein CASNRGQGNEKLFF.

The rearrangement links TRBV20-1 to TRBJ2-6, with D tentatively TRBD1 (5 bases). From germline, CDR1 is DFQATT and CDR2 SNEGSKA (reference sequence). The CDR3 extends over 15 amino acids. Trimming removed 3 bases from V and 0 bases from J, with 9 bases in between. The CDR3 coding sequence is TGCAGTGCTAGTGCAGGGCACTCTGGGGCCAACGTCCTGACTTTC. Protein product: CSASAGHSGANVLTF.

The table lists this clone with a count of one. The rearrangement uses TRBV3-1 (or the pseudogene TRBV3-2) and TRBJ2-5; 9 nucleotides line up with TRBD2. The CDR3 covers 16 residues. With V trimmed by 1 base and J by 5 bases, 8 bases remained unmatched. Looked up from germline, CDR1 is LGHDT and CDR2 is YNNKEL (reference sequence). The CDR3 DNA sequence: TGTGCCAGCAGCCAAGGGATGCGGGGGGGCAGGGAGACCCAGTACTTC. This encodes CASSQGMRGGRETQYF.

The V and J genes are TRBV19 and TRBJ2-7, with 7 bases identical to TRBD1. V lost 9 bases to trimming and J lost 4 bases; unmatched junction nucleotides: 9. Germline lookup yields CDR1 LNHDA and CDR2 SQIVND (reference sequence). The CDR3 runs to 13 residues. CDR3 protein: CASRGTDVYEQYF. In DNA, the CDR3 is TGTGCCAGCAGGGGGACAGACGTATACGAGCAGTACTTC.

The CDR3: CASSAGLAYEQYF. DNA for the CDR3: TGTGCCAGCAGTGCGGGACTGGCCTACGAGCAGTACTTC. This chain links TRBV28 with TRBJ2-7, with a possible D match to TRBD2 (6 bases). The CDR3 extends over 13 amino acids. Germline CDR1 and CDR2: MDHEN and SYDVKM. V lost 5 bases to trimming and J lost 2 bases, with 10 bases between them.

For the CDR3, the DNA is TGCGCCAGCAGCACTATGGCGCTAGCGGGAGACGGCAATGAGCAGTTCTTC. Translation gives CASSTMALAGDGNEQFF. The J gene is TRBJ2-1, the V gene TRBV4-1; 10 nucleotides match TRBD2. The CDR3 covers 17 residues. CDR1 and CDR2 (germline): MGHRA, YSYEKL. V trimming: 5 bases; J trimming: 6 bases; junction bases outside the gene matches: 13.